Ten or more counts support the clone carrying this T cell receptor beta chain. Antigen specificity is unknown. CDR3 length: 16 residues. The V gene's germline CDR1 is MNHEY and CDR2 SVGAGI. Unmatched junction bases numbered 6, after V lost 6 bases and J lost 0 bases. Each CDR3 protein is one row after TCRdb ran MiXCR on the 5' RACE reads. This table has roughly 610,000 distinct CDR3 sequences, roughly 17% appearing once. This sample is part of a study of T-cell memory formation after mild COVID-19. General observations from the study: A second wave of clones peaked on day 37, and their SARS-CoV-2 specificity went unconfirmed. The CD4+ clones that contracted clustered mainly within CM and EM, and the CD8+ clones concentrated in EMRA.

This rearrangement joins TRBV6-5 to TRBJ2-1, with 9 bases that match TRBD2. This clonotype was sampled from an adult woman who had mild COVID-19 (a few samples of this study predate the infection). Cell type and time point are not known. Input material: PBMCs or a T cell subset sorted from them (not recorded which). CDR3 sequence: CASRVLAGSSYNEQFF. The CDR3 nucleotides read TGTGCCAGCAGAGTACTAGCGGGCAGCTCCTACAATGAGCAGTTCTTC.